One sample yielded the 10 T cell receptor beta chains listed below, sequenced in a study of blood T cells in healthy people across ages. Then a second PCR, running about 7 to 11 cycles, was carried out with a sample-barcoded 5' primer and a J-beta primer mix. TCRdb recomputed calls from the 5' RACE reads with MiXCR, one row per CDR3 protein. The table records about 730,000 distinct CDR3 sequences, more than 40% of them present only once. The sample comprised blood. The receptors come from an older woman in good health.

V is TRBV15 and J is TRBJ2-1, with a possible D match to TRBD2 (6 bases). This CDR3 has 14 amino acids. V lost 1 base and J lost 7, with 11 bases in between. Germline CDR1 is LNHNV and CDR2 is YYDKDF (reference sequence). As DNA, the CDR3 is TGTGCCACCAGCAGAGCTGGCGGGGCGAATGAGCAGTTCTTC. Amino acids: CATSRAGGANEQFF. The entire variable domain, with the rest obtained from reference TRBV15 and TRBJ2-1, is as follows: DAMVIQNPRYQVTQFGKPVTLSCSQTLNHNVMYWYQQKSSQAPKLLFHYYDKDFNNEADTPDNFQSRRPNTSFCFLDIRSPGLGDTAMYLCATSRAGGANEQFFGPGTRLTVL.

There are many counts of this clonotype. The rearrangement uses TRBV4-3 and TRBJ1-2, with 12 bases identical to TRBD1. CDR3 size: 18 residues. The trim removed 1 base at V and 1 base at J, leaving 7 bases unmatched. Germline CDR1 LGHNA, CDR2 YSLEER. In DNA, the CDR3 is TGCGCCAGCAGCCAAGCAGGGGACAGGGGGCAACGTAACTATGGCTACACCTTC. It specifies CASSQAGDRGQRNYGYTF.

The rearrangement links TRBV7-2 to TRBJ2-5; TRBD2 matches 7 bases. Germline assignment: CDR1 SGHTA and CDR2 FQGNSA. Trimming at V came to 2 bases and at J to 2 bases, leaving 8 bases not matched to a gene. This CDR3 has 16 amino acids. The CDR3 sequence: CASSLRGREPQETQYF. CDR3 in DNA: TGTGCCAGCAGCTTACGAGGGAGGGAGCCACAAGAGACCCAGTACTTC.

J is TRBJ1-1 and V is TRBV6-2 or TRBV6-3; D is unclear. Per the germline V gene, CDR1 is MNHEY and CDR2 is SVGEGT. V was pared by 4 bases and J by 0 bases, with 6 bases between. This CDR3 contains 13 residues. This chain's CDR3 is CASSSSMNTEAFF. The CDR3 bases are TGTGCCAGCAGTTCCTCGATGAACACTGAAGCTTTCTTT.

The CDR3 sequence is CSARERGSEKLFF. CDR3 nucleotide sequence: TGCAGTGCTAGAGAGCGCGGTTCTGAAAAACTGTTTTTT. This rearrangement joins TRBV20-1 to TRBJ1-4; D is ambiguous. The CDR3 has 13 amino acids. CDR1 and CDR2 from the germline V gene are DFQATT and SNEGSKA (reference sequence). V was shortened by 0 bases and J by 7 bases, with 9 bases between the two germline ends.

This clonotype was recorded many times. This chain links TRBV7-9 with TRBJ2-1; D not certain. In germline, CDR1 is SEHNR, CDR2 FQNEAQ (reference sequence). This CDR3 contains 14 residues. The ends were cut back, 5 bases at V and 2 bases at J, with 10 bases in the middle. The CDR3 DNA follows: TGTGCCAGCAGCCGAACCCCTACCTACAATGAGCAGTTCTTC. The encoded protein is CASSRTPTYNEQFF.

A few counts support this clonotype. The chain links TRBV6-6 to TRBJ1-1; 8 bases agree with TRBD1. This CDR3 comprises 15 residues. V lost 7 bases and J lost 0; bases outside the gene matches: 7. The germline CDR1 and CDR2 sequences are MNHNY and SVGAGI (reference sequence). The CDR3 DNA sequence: TGTGCCAGCATCGCACAGGGGGGGGTGAACACTGAAGCTTTCTTT. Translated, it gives CASIAQGGVNTEAFF.

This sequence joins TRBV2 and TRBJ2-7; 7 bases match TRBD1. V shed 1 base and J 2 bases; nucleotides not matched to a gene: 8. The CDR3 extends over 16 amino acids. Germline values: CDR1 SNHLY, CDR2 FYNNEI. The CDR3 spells CASSEGETGLTYEQYF. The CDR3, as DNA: TGTGCCAGCAGTGAAGGGGAGACAGGGCTAACCTACGAGCAGTACTTC.

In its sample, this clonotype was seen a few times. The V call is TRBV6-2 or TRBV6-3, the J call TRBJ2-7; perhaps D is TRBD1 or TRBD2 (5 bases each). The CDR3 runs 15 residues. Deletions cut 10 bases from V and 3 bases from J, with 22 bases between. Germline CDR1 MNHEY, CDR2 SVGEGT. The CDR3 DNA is TGTGCCACCAAAGCAAACCGGGACGGTCTCTACGAGCAGTACTTC. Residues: CATKANRDGLYEQYF.

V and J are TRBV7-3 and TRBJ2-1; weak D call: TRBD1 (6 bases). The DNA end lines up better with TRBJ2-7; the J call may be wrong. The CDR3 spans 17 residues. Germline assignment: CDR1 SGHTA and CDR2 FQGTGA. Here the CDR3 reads CASSPQKGVSSYNEQYF. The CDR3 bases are TGTGCCAGCAGCCCCCAAAAGGGGGTCTCCTCCTACAATGAGCAGTACTTC.